This T cell receptor (beta chain) emerged from a study of PD-1 blockade in classical Hodgkin lymphoma. Trimming took 8 bases from V and 4 from J, leaving 12 bases between them. The CDR3 spans 14 residues. The germline V gene has CDR1 ENHRY and CDR2 SYGVKD. A word on this clone: Its antigen is still unknown.

Whole-study findings and limits: Patients with a complete response exhibited baseline diversity comparable to newly diagnosed patients.

No patient escaped relapse after autologous stem cell transplantation, and brentuximab vedotin exposure varied. Using immunoSEQ multiplex PCR, the repertoire was profiled, and TCRdb retains in-frame clones only, with some absent. The data contain some 100,000 clones, roughly 89% of them singletons. This specimen was peripheral blood mononuclear cells (PBMCs), taken at baseline. This chain uses TRBV10-3 with TRBJ1-6; D call uncertain. This clonotype was obtained from a human donor with classical Hodgkin lymphoma. The CDR3 loop reads CAIGDSGYNSPLHF. The CDR3 nucleotides read TGTGCCATCGGAGACTCAGGATATAATTCACCCCTCCACTTT.